This TCR beta chain came from a study of T cells in localized non-small cell lung cancer. As to this clone: Its antigen is unidentified.

The CDR3 covers 18 residues. Germline lookup yields CDR1 SGHRS and CDR2 YFSETQ. V shed 4 bases, J shed 2 bases, and the junction held 15 bases outside the gene matches. Assay used: immunoSEQ multiplex PCR; TCRdb lists only in-frame clones, some missing. The sample carries tens of thousands of clones, around 77% recorded once. Study-level findings and limits: Adjacent lung was found to contain a median about 55 of the top 100 tumor clones. Heterogeneity within the tumor remains possible, as just one region underwent sequencing. Prolonged overall survival went with higher T cell density in the blood. Uninvolved nearby lung showed the greatest T cell clonality, exceeding that found in tumor.

This sequence was found in a man between 40 and 70 years old with stage I squamous cell lung carcinoma. The rearrangement joins TRBV5-1 to TRBJ2-7; 10 bases are shared with TRBD2. Here the sequenced sample was peripheral blood, taken before any cancer treatment. For the CDR3, the DNA is TGCGCCAGCAGCATCTCCCCCGGGACTAGCGACCTTACCTACGAGCAGTACTTC. It translates to CASSISPGTSDLTYEQYF.